The rows below give T cell receptor beta chains drawn from one sample of a study of blood T cell repertoires in COVID-19. Assay used: immunoSEQ multiplex PCR; TCRdb lists only in-frame clones, some missing. This sample has roughly 160,000 clones, with roughly 80% found just once. The sample was peripheral blood. The receptors were sampled from a woman of 80 years or more with acute or convalescent COVID-19. CDR3s include the opening cysteine and the closing phenylalanine or tryptophan. A D gene is named only where the DNA matches it firmly. Clone size is not always given. Where it is, it says once, few, many or a class for expanded clones.

>TRBV9|15|TRBJ2-5|.|once
TGTGCCAGCAGCGCCGTTGGGGCAGGGCAAGAGACCCAGTACTTC
CASSAVGAGQETQYF
>TRBV12-3/TRBV12-4|13|TRBJ2-7|.|.
TGTGCCAGCAGCTTACAGGGTTCCTACGAGCAGTACTTC
CASSLQGSYEQYF
>TRBV7-8|16|TRBJ2-5|TRBD2|.
TGTGCCAGCAGCTTAGGACTAGCGGGGCTCGGGGAGACCCAGTACTTC
CASSLGLAGLGETQYF
>TRBV7-2|15|TRBJ2-1|TRBD1|.
TGTGCCAGCAGCCAGGGGACAGGCCCCTACAATGAGCAGTTCTTC
CASSQGTGPYNEQFF
>TRBV28|17|TRBJ1-2|TRBD1|.
TGTGCCAGCGGCAAACGAGACAGGGGGCCTTATTTAGAGGGCTACACCTTC
CASGKRDRGPYLEGYTF
>TRBV6-6|15|TRBJ1-5|.|.
TGTGCCAGCAGTTACTCGGGGTCGGGGGAAGGGCCCCAGCATTTT
CASSYSGSGEGPQHF
>TRBV5-4|15|TRBJ2-1|.|.
TGTGCCAGCAGCAACCCCGGACAGATCTACAATGAGCAGTTCTTC
CASSNPGQIYNEQFF
>TRBV3-1/TRBV3-2|14|TRBJ1-4|TRBD1|.
TGTGCCAGCAGTCTACAGGGGGTAAATGAAAAACTGTTTTTT
CASSLQGVNEKLFF
>TRBV27|14|TRBJ1-1|.|.
TGTGCCAGCGCTCTCGGGGGAGCGAACACTGAAGCTTTCTTT
CASALGGANTEAFF
>TRBV6-2/TRBV6-3|15|TRBJ2-5|.|.
TGTGCCAGCAGTGGGCCGGGACTTGACGTCGAGACCCAGTACTTC
CASSGPGLDVETQYF
>TRBV19|13|TRBJ2-5|TRBD1|.
TGTGCCAGTAGAGGGGGACAGTTGATGACCCAGTACTTC
CASRGGQLMTQYF
>TRBV18|14|TRBJ1-5|.|.
TGTGCCAGCTCACCTACAGCTAGCAATCAGCCCCAGCATTTT
CASSPTASNQPQHF
>TRBV3-1/TRBV3-2|16|TRBJ2-7|.|.
TGTGCCAGCAGCCCAGATCGGTCGCCCGGGTCCTACGAGCAGTACTTC
CASSPDRSPGSYEQYF
>TRBV5-1|15|TRBJ2-1|TRBD2|.
TGCGCCAGCAATCGGGGACTAGCGGGAGAACATGAGCAGTTCTTC
CASNRGLAGEHEQFF
>TRBV6-5|16|TRBJ1-2|.|.
TGTGCCAGCAGTTACTCGATCCGGGTTCCTAACTATGGCTACACCTTC
CASSYSIRVPNYGYTF
>TRBV5-5|16|TRBJ1-3|.|.
TGTGCCAGCAGCTTGGGCACTGGTGGCTCTGGAAACACCATATATTTT
CASSLGTGGSGNTIYF
>TRBV9|14|TRBJ2-3|.|once
TGTGCCAGCAGCGGCAGGACAAGCACAGATACGCAGTATTTT
CASSGRTSTDTQYF
>TRBV7-6|16|TRBJ1-4|TRBD1|.
TGTGCCAGCAGCTTAGAAGGACAGGGGGCAGAGGAAAAACTGTTTTTT
CASSLEGQGAEEKLFF
>TRBV18|17|TRBJ2-7|TRBD2|once
TGTGCCAGCTCACTGTTTGCTCTAGGACTAGCGGACTACGAGCAGTACTTC
CASSLFALGLADYEQYF
>TRBV4-2|15|TRBJ2-1|TRBD2|.
TGTGCCAGCAGCCAGGGACTAGCGACTAACAATGAGCAGTTCTTC
CASSQGLATNNEQFF
>TRBV18|15|TRBJ2-7|TRBD2|once
TGTGCCAGCTCACCCCCCCCTAGCGGATACTACGAGCAGTACTTC
CASSPPPSGYYEQYF
>TRBV16|16|TRBJ1-3|.|.
TGTGCCAGCAGCCGACAGGACCTTCACTCTGGAAACACCATATATTTT
CASSRQDLHSGNTIYF
>TRBV2|14|TRBJ1-1|TRBD1|few
TGTGCCAGCAGAAGGGATCGACAGGGCCCTGAAGCTTTCTTT
CASRRDRQGPEAFF
>TRBV4-3|14|TRBJ1-2|.|few
TGCGCCAGCAGCCCCCGGGGGGCTGGCTATGGCTACACCTTC
CASSPRGAGYGYTF